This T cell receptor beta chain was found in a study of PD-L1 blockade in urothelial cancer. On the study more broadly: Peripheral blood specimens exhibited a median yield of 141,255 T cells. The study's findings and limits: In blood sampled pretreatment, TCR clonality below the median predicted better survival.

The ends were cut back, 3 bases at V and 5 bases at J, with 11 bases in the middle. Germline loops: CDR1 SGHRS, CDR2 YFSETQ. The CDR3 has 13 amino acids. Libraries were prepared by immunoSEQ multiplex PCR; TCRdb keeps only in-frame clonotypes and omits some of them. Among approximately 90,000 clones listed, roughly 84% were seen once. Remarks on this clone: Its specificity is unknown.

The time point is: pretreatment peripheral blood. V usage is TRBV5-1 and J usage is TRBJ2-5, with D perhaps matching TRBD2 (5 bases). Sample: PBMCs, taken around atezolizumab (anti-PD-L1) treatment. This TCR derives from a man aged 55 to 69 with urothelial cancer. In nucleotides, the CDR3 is TGCGCCAGCAGCTCCCCGACGGGGGAGACCCAGTACTTC. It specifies CASSSPTGETQYF.